The table lists the clone carrying this T cell receptor beta chain with a few counts. Its specificity is not known. This sample is part of a study of regulatory T cells in long-lasting Graves disease. Broader study findings: With persistent disease, TRBV28, TRBJ1-2 and TRBJ2-5 were the favored segments.

Noted time point: persistent/refractory GD, antithyroid drugs over 5 years with positive TRAb. After RNA was extracted from PBMCs, the TCR library was made from it. American Thyroid Association guidelines defined Graves' disease diagnosis. To make TCR beta libraries, researchers used iRepertoire HTBI primers and Arm-PCR of CDR3 regions. TCRdb processed the multiplex PCR reads anew with MiXCR; each CDR3 protein has one entry. Among fewer than 450,000 distinct CDR3 sequences listed, about 25% were seen once. Germline loops: CDR1 SGHDT, CDR2 YYEEEE. V gave up 1 base and J gave up 2 bases, with 12 bases separating them. CDR3 length equals 16 residues.

Sequenced here: peripheral blood mononuclear cells (PBMCs), sampled when the disease was refractory, from a patient treated with antithyroid drugs. The sequence came from a female donor with Graves disease. The gene calls are TRBV5-6 and TRBJ2-2; D is undetermined. The CDR3 nucleotides read TGTGCCAGCAGCTTGCGCCTGCCAATTAACACCGGGGAGCTGTTTTTT. This sequence encodes CASSLRLPINTGELFF.